These 12 T cell receptor beta chains were sequenced from one sample in a study of read filtering for tumor transcriptome and immune sequencing. Molecular barcoded adaptors covering alpha/delta and beta/gamma chains were used on roughly 400 ng RNA. TCRdb passed the reads through MiXCR, listing each CDR3 protein once. The sample consists of around 44,000 distinct CDR3 sequences, roughly 13% of them appearing once. The sequencing sample was made of a population of CD138-negative cells sorted from bone marrow. These receptors were collected from a donor over 35 with multiple myeloma.

The table lists this clonotype with many counts. Given the absence of the conserved phenylalanine or tryptophan at the CDR3 end, a read error is likely. The rearrangement joins TRBV15 to TRBJ2-1; D might be TRBD1 (5 bases). Germline V gene data show CDR1 as LNHNV and CDR2 as YYDKDF (reference sequence). The CDR3 totals 18 residues. V was clipped by 1 base and J by 2 bases, with 18 bases between them. This chain's CDR3 is CATSRGLRRRETYNEQFS. In DNA form, the CDR3 reads TGTGCCACCAGCAGAGGCCTCAGGCGCAGGGAAACCTACAATGAGCAGTTCTCC.

This clonotype was seen many times. The chain's CDR3 is CASTASRSGPGELFF. CDR3 DNA sequence: TGTGCCAGCACCGCATCTAGGAGCGGTCCCGGGGAGCTGTTTTTT. The chain employs TRBV3-1 and TRBJ2-2, with D possibly being TRBD2 (5 bases). The CDR3 runs 15 residues. Trimming cost V 7 bases and J 6 bases, with 18 bases left between them. From germline, CDR1 is LGHDT and CDR2 YNNKEL (reference sequence).

This clonotype showed up many times. The V call is TRBV29-1, the J call TRBJ1-2; D is perhaps TRBD1 (5 bases). Germline-derived CDR1 and CDR2 are SQVTM and ANQGSEA. The CDR3 is 13 amino acids. V lost 4 bases to trimming and J lost 2 bases, with 11 bases between them. The CDR3 reads CSVGGQINYGYTF. The CDR3 nucleotides are TGCAGCGTTGGGGGCCAGATAAACTATGGCTACACCTTC. The complete variable domain, with remaining parts taken from reference TRBV29-1 and TRBJ1-2, reads SAVISQKPSRDICQRGTSLTIQCQVDSQVTMMFWYRQQPGQSLTLIATANQGSEATYESGFVIDKFPISRPNLTFSTLTVSNMSPEDSSIYLCSVGGQINYGYTFGSGTRLTVV.

This clonotype was counted ten times or more. The gene calls are TRBV6-5 and TRBJ2-1; tentatively, D is TRBD1 (5 bases). V was pared by 6 bases and J by 0 bases, with 12 bases between. CDR1 is MNHEY, CDR2 SVGAGI, per germline. This CDR3 is built from 15 residues. The CDR3 nucleotides are TGTGCCAGCAGACGACAGACGAGCTCCTACAATGAGCAGTTCTTC. It yields the protein CASRRQTSSYNEQFF.

Details on this clonotype: A read error may explain this, as a much larger clone is one base away. The chain employs TRBV10-3 and TRBJ2-1, with 9 bases matching TRBD2. Germline V gene data show CDR1 as ENHRY and CDR2 as SYGVKD. This CDR3 is built from 13 residues. The CDR3 reads CAIGTSFGNEQLF. The CDR3 coding sequence is TGTGCCATCGGGACTAGCTTTGGAAATGAGCAGCTCTTC.

This clonotype appeared many times. The chain employs TRBV20-1 and TRBJ1-5; perhaps TRBD1 as D (5 bases). CDR3 length equals 13 residues. Germline V gives CDR1 DFQATT, CDR2 SNEGSKA (reference sequence). The V end lost 0 bases, the J end lost 2 bases, and 5 bases lay between the germline ends. Here the CDR3 reads CSAREGGNQPQHF. CDR3 DNA: TGCAGTGCTAGAGAAGGGGGCAATCAGCCCCAGCATTTT.

There are many counts of this clonotype. This sequence may be a read error, since a much larger clone differs from it by one base. The chain employs TRBV4-2 and TRBJ2-1; 9 bases agree with TRBD2. The J segment lost 2 bases and the V segment lost 0 bases, leaving 2 bases of the junction unmatched. Looked up from germline, CDR1 is LGHNA and CDR2 is YNFKEQ. CDR3 size: 16 residues. CDR3: CASSQDPSGAYNEQFF. CDR3 nucleotides: TGTGCCAGCAGCCAAGACCCTAGCGGGGCCTACAATGAGCAGTTCTTC.

This clonotype has at least ten counts. V is TRBV28 and J is TRBJ1-5; D gene unclear. CDR1 is MDHEN, CDR2 SYDVKM, per germline. Deletions cut 4 bases from V and 5 bases from J, with 3 bases between. The length of the CDR3 is 11 residues. The CDR3 is CASSWDQPQHF. DNA for the CDR3: TGTGCCAGCAGTTGGGATCAGCCCCAGCATTTT. The full variable domain, with the rest looked up from reference TRBV28 and TRBJ1-5, is DVKVTQSSRYLVKRTGEKVFLECVQDMDHENMFWYRQDPGLGLRLIYFSYDVKMKEKGDIPEGYSVSREKKERFSLILESASTNQTSMYLCASSWDQPQHFGDGTRLSIL.

A note on this clonotype: Germline and junction disagree at one end, which may indicate a read error. V usage is TRBV6-1 and J usage is TRBJ2-5; D may be TRBD2 (6 bases). Germline loops: CDR1 MNHNS, CDR2 SASEGT. The CDR3 length is 15 residues. CDR3 DNA: TGTGCCAGCAGTGAATTGGGGGGAACCCAAGGGACCCAGTACTTC. This translates into CASSELGGTQGTQYF.

As for this clonotype: With a much larger clone just one base away, this may be a read error. The chain combines TRBV18 with TRBJ2-7; D call uncertain. The CDR3 contains 12 residues. The germline gives CDR1 KGHSH, CDR2 LQKENI. Here the CDR3 reads CAGSQDLHEQYF. In DNA, the CDR3 is TGTGCCGGCTCACAAGACCTCCACGAGCAGTACTTC.

This clonotype was seen repeatedly, ten times or more. J is TRBJ1-2 and V is TRBV2; 7 nucleotides align to TRBD1. Germline V gives CDR1 SNHLY, CDR2 FYNNEI. This CDR3 contains 13 residues. The V and J ends lost 4 bases and 5 bases, in that order; junction bases with no gene match: 4. This CDR3 is CASSGTGAYGYTF. In DNA, the CDR3 is TGTGCCAGCAGTGGGACAGGCGCTTATGGCTACACCTTC.

This clonotype was counted many times. The V and J genes are TRBV4-2 and TRBJ2-2, with 12 bases identical to TRBD2. CDR1 LGHNA and CDR2 YNFKEQ come from the germline V gene. J lost 4 bases, V lost 2 bases, and 2 bases had no gene match. CDR3 length equals 16 residues. The CDR3 spells CASSQSTSGSTGELFF. The CDR3 bases are TGTGCCAGCAGCCAATCGACTAGCGGGAGCACCGGGGAGCTGTTTTTT.